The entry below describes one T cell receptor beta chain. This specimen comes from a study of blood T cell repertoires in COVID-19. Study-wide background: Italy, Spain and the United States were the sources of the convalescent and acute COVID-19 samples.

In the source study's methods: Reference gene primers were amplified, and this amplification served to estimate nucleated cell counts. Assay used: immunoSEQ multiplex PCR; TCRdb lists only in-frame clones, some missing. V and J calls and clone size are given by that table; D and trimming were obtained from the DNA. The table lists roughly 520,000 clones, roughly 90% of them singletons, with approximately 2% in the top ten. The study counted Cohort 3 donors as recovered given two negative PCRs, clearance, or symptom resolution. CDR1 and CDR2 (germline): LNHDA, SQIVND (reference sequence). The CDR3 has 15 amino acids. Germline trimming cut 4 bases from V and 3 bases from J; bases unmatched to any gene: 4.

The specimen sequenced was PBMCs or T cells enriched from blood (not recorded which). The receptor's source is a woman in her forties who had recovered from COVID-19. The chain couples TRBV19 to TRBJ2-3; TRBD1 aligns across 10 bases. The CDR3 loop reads CASSTTDRGTDTQYF. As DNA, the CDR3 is TGTGCCAGTAGTACCACGGACAGGGGGACAGATACGCAGTATTTT.